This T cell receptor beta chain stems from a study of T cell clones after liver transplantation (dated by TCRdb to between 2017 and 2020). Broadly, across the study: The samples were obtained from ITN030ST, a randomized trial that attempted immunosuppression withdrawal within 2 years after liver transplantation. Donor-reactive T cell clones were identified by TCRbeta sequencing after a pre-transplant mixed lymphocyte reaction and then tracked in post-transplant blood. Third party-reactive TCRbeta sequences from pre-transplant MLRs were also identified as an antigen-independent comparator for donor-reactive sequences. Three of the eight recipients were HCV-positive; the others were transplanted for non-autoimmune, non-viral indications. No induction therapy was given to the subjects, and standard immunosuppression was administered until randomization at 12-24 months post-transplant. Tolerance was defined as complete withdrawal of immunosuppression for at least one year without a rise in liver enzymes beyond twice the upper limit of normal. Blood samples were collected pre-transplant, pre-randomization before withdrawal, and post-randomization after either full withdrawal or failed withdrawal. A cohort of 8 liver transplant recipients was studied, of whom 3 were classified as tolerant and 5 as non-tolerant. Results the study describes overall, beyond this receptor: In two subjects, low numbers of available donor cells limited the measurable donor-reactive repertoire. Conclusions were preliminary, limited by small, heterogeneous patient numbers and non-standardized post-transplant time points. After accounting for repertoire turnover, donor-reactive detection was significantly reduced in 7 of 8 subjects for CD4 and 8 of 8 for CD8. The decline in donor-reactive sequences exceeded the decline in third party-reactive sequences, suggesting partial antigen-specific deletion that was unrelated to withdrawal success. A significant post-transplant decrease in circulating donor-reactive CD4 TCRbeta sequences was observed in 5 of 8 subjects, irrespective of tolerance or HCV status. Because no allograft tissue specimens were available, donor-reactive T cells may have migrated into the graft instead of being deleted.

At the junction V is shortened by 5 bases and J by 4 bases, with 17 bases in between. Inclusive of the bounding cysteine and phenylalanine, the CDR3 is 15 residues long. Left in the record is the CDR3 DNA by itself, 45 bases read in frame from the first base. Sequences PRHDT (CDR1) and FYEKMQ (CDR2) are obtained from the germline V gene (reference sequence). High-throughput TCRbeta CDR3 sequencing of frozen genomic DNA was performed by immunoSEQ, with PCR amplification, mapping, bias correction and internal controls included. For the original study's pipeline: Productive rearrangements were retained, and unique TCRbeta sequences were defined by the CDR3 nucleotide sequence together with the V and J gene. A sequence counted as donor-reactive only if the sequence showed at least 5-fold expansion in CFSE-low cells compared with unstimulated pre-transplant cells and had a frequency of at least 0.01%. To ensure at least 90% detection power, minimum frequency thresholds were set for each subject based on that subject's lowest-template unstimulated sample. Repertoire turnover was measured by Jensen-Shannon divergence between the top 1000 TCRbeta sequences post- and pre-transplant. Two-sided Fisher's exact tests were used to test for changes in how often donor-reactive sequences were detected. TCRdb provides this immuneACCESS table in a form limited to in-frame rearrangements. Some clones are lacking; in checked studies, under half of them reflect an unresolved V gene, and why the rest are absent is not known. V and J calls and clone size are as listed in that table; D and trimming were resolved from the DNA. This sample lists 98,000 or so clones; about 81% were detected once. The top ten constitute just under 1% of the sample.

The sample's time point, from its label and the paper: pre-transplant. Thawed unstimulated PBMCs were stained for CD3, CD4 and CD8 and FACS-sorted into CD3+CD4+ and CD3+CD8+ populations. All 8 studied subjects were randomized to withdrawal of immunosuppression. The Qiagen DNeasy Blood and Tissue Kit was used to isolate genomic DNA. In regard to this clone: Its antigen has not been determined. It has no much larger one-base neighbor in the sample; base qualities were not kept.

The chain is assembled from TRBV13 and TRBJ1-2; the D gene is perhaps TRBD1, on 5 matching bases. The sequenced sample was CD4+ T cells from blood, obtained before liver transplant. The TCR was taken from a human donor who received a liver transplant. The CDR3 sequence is CASSVTGPAVYGYTF. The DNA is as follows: TGTGCCAGCAGCGTGACGGGACCGGCAGTCTATGGCTACACCTTC.